The 23 T cell receptor beta chains below come from one sample, sequenced in a study of blood T cell repertoires in COVID-19. Produced via immunoSEQ multiplex PCR; TCRdb's table is partial and in-frame only. The table records some 69,000 clones, 90% of them present only once. The specimen sequenced was peripheral blood. These receptors all stem from a man in his 60s with acute or convalescent COVID-19.

This clone was seen just once. The rearrangement uses TRBV7-2 and TRBJ1-4; D unclear. The V gene's germline CDR1 is SGHTA and CDR2 FQGNSA. This CDR3 comprises 14 residues. The V end lost 5 bases, the J end lost 0 bases, and 7 bases lay between the germline ends. The CDR3, as DNA: TGTGCCAGCAGCCCGGTCGCAACTAATGAAAAACTGTTTTTT. Protein sequence: CASSPVATNEKLFF.

The chain employs TRBV5-4 and TRBJ1-1, with 7 bases lining up with TRBD1. CDR1 SGHNT and CDR2 YYREEE come from the germline V gene (reference sequence). The ends lost 4 bases at V and 3 bases at J; junction bases unmatched: 6. The CDR3 sequence is 14 residues long. The chain's CDR3 is CASSQWTGDTEAFF. DNA of the CDR3: TGTGCCAGCAGCCAGTGGACAGGCGACACTGAAGCTTTCTTT.

The rearrangement uses TRBV10-3 and TRBJ2-3; 7 bases match TRBD1. The V gene end was trimmed by 4 bases and the J gene end by 0 bases; junction bases not matched to a gene: 1. From germline, CDR1 is ENHRY and CDR2 SYGVKD. The CDR3 runs 14 residues. The CDR3 is CAISGQGSTDTQYF. For the CDR3, the DNA is TGTGCCATCAGTGGACAGGGAAGCACAGATACGCAGTATTTT.

This clone was counted between two and nine times. V gene TRBV24-1 combines with J gene TRBJ1-4, with 7 bases fitting TRBD1. CDR1 and CDR2 from the germline V gene are KGHDR and SFDVKD. V shed 11 bases, J shed 6 bases, and the junction held 8 bases outside the gene matches. The CDR3 is made up of 13 amino acids. This chain's CDR3 is CASHRDSHEKLFF. The CDR3 coding sequence is TGTGCCAGCCATCGGGACAGCCATGAAAAACTGTTTTTT.

This chain joins TRBV24-1 and TRBJ2-2; D possibly corresponds to TRBD1 (6 bases). V lost 3 bases and J lost 5, with 9 bases in between. Germline V lookup: CDR1 KGHDR, CDR2 SFDVKD. CDR3 length: 14 amino acids. DNA of the CDR3: TGTGCCACCAGTGATCCTGGACAGACCGGGGAGCTGTTTTTT. Translating it yields CATSDPGQTGELFF.

This sequence joins TRBV7-9 and TRBJ1-4; the D gene is possibly TRBD1 (5 bases). The CDR3 has 16 residues. The germline gives CDR1 SEHNR, CDR2 FQNEAQ (reference sequence). Trimming removed 5 bases from V and 8 bases from J, with 21 bases in between. CDR3 amino acids: CASSAAGGALREKLFF. The CDR3 DNA sequence: TGTGCCAGCAGCGCCGCAGGAGGGGCGCTAAGGGAAAAACTGTTTTTT.

The chain combines TRBV6-6 with TRBJ1-5; D may be TRBD1 (5 bases). Trimming took 8 bases from V and 5 from J, leaving 16 bases between them. The CDR3 spans 14 residues. Per germline, CDR1 MNHNY and CDR2 SVGAGI (reference sequence). CDR3 protein: CASDRGEIDQPQHF. The CDR3 DNA reads TGTGCCAGCGACCGGGGGGAGATAGATCAGCCCCAGCATTTT.

Regarding this clone: Other DNA sequences from this sample encode an identical CDR3 as well. V gene TRBV12-3 or TRBV12-4 combines with J gene TRBJ1-1; weak D call: TRBD1 (6 bases). V shed 2 bases and J shed 7 bases, with 8 bases lying between them. The CDR3 has 12 residues. The CDR3 coding sequence is TGTGCCAGCAGTTTAACAGGGCTTGAAGCTTTCTTT. Translated, it gives CASSLTGLEAFF.

V and J are TRBV5-1 and TRBJ1-1; no definite D call. The CDR3 is 11 amino acids. Germline V gives CDR1 SGHRS, CDR2 YFSETQ. Trimming stripped 7 bases from V and 3 bases from J, with 7 bases between. CDR3 DNA: TGCGCCAGCCATTCATACACTGAAGCTTTCTTT. Translation gives CASHSYTEAFF. Variable domain in full (rest from reference TRBV5-1 and TRBJ1-1): KAGVTQTPRYLIKTRGQQVTLSCSPISGHRSVSWYQQTPGQGLQFLFEYFSETQRNKGNFPGRFSGRQFSNSRSEMNVSTLELGDSALYLCASHSYTEAFFGQGTRLTVV.

The V gene is TRBV5-4, the J gene TRBJ2-2, with D unclear. CDR3 length: 12 amino acids. The V and J ends lost 2 bases and 3 bases respectively, with 2 bases between them. The germline V gene encodes CDR1 SGHNT and CDR2 YYREEE (reference sequence). CDR3 nucleotide sequence: TGTGCCAGCAGCTTCTACACCGGGGAGCTGTTTTTT. It translates to CASSFYTGELFF.

The V gene is TRBV7-2, the J gene TRBJ2-3; D is perhaps TRBD2 (6 bases). The CDR3 runs to 16 residues. V lost 5 bases and J lost 4, with 19 bases in between. Germline V gene data show CDR1 as SGHTA and CDR2 as FQGNSA. The CDR3 loop reads CASSLGGAARADTQYF. CDR3 sequence (DNA): TGTGCCAGCAGCCTGGGCGGGGCGGCTAGGGCAGATACGCAGTATTTT.

The rearrangement uses TRBV9 and TRBJ1-1; weak D call: TRBD1 (5 bases). V lost 6 bases, J lost 5 bases, and 23 bases lay in between. From germline, CDR1 is SGDLS and CDR2 YYNGEE. The CDR3 is made up of 16 amino acids. This chain's CDR3 is CASTPNREGWGTEAFF. Here the CDR3 DNA reads TGTGCCAGCACCCCTAACCGGGAGGGTTGGGGGACTGAAGCTTTCTTT.

V gene TRBV19 combines with J gene TRBJ2-1, with 10 bases lining up with TRBD1. Germline V gene lookup returns CDR1 LNHDA and CDR2 SQIVND (reference sequence). This CDR3 spans 15 amino acids. V lost 5 bases and J lost 8; bases outside the gene matches: 9. Here the CDR3 reads CASSPPGQGIDEQFF. The CDR3 DNA is TGTGCCAGTAGTCCCCCGGGACAGGGGATCGATGAGCAGTTCTTC.

This chain joins TRBV7-2 and TRBJ1-2; TRBD1 matches at 11 bases. V lost 5 bases, J lost 2 bases, and 10 bases stayed unmatched. The germline CDR1 and CDR2 sequences are SGHTA and FQGNSA. The CDR3 contains 17 residues. CDR3: CASSQSGQGASNYGYTF. CDR3 nucleotides: TGTGCCAGCAGCCAAAGCGGACAGGGGGCGAGCAACTATGGCTACACCTTC.

The chain recombines TRBV7-9 with TRBJ1-2; D gene unclear. This CDR3 has 13 residues. Germline CDR1 SEHNR, CDR2 FQNEAQ (reference sequence). The V gene lost 1 base and the J gene lost 5 bases, with 8 bases spanning the gap. CDR3 in amino acids: CASSLDIRYGYTF. The CDR3 region has the DNA TGTGCCAGCAGCTTAGATATCCGGTATGGCTACACCTTC.

The chain is built from TRBV7-8 and TRBJ1-1; D gene uncertain. There are 14 residues in the CDR3. Trimming shortened V by 4 bases and J by 0 bases, and 9 bases separated the two germline ends. Germline lookup yields CDR1 SGHVS and CDR2 FQNEAQ. CDR3 DNA sequence: TGTGCCAGCAGCTCCAGGCTGATGAACACTGAAGCTTTCTTT. This translates into CASSSRLMNTEAFF.

The rearrangement joins TRBV6-6 to TRBJ2-3; D is ambiguous. V was clipped by 8 bases and J by 0 bases, with 9 bases between them. The CDR3 is 13 residues long. CDR1 is MNHNY, CDR2 SVGAGI, per germline (reference sequence). This CDR3 is CASVGVSTDTQYF. The CDR3 DNA is TGTGCCAGCGTGGGCGTTAGCACAGATACGCAGTATTTT.

The genes are TRBV19 and TRBJ1-1; no definite D call. The germline V gene has CDR1 LNHDA and CDR2 SQIVND (reference sequence). Trimming shortened V by 9 bases and J by 0 bases, and 11 bases separated the two germline ends. The CDR3 spans 13 residues. CDR3 residues: CASGNGLNTEAFF. The CDR3 nucleotides are TGTGCCAGCGGTAACGGTTTGAACACTGAAGCTTTCTTT.

The V call is TRBV14, the J call TRBJ2-7; D is possibly TRBD2 (5 bases). Trimming removed 2 bases from V and 3 bases from J, with 20 bases in between. The CDR3 spans 17 residues. Per the germline V gene, CDR1 is SGHDN and CDR2 is FVKESK. The DNA for the CDR3 is TGTGCCAGCAGCCAAAGGTCTTTGACGCGAGGAGGCTACGAGCAGTACTTC. Translating gives CASSQRSLTRGGYEQYF. The full variable domain, completed using reference TRBV14 and TRBJ2-7, is EAGVTQFPSHSVIEKGQTVTLRCDPISGHDNLYWYRRVMGKEIKFLLHFVKESKQDESGMPNNRFLAERTGGTYSTLKVQPAELEDSGVYFCASSQRSLTRGGYEQYFGPGTRLTVT.

The CDR3 spells CASSFLGAEEKLFF. The CDR3 coding sequence is TGTGCCAGCAGCTTTTTGGGGGCCGAGGAAAAACTGTTTTTT. The V call is TRBV7-9, the J call TRBJ1-4, with D possibly matching TRBD1 (6 bases). The CDR3 is 14 residues long. The ends were cut back, 3 bases at V and 8 bases at J, with 13 bases in the middle. The germline gives CDR1 SEHNR, CDR2 FQNEAQ (reference sequence). The full variable domain, in which reference TRBV7-9 and TRBJ1-4 provide the parts outside the CDR3, is DTGVSQNPRHKITKRGQNVTFRCDPISEHNRLYWYRQTLGQGPEFLTYFQNEAQLEKSRLLSDRFSAERPKGSFSTLEIQRTEQGDSAMYLCASSFLGAEEKLFFGSGTQLSVL.

V gene TRBV10-2 combines with J gene TRBJ2-5; TRBD1 is a possible D gene (6 bases). Germline CDR1 and CDR2: WSHSY and SAAADI. The CDR3 totals 15 residues. The V gene lost 2 bases and the J gene lost 2 bases, with 12 bases spanning the gap. CDR3 sequence (DNA): TGCGCCAGCAGTGAGGTGGGGGCCGGGCAAGAGACCCAGTACTTC. Its translation is CASSEVGAGQETQYF.

The chain is built from TRBV6-1 and TRBJ2-3, with 8 bases lining up with TRBD1. CDR3 size: 15 residues. V lost 1 base to trimming and J lost 1 base; unmatched junction nucleotides: 1. Germline-derived CDR1 and CDR2 are MNHNS and SASEGT. The CDR3 region has the DNA TGTGCCAGCAGTGAAGGGGACAGGCGCACAGATACGCAGTATTTT. Translated, it gives CASSEGDRRTDTQYF.

The chain is built from TRBV7-2 and TRBJ2-6, with D possibly matching TRBD1 (6 bases). The CDR3 contains 15 residues. The V end was cut by 3 bases, the J end by 3 bases, with 9 bases between. CDR1 and CDR2 from the germline V gene are SGHTA and FQGNSA. CDR3 loop: CASSFWGLGANVLTF. For the CDR3, the DNA is TGTGCCAGCAGCTTTTGGGGGCTTGGGGCCAACGTCCTGACTTTC.